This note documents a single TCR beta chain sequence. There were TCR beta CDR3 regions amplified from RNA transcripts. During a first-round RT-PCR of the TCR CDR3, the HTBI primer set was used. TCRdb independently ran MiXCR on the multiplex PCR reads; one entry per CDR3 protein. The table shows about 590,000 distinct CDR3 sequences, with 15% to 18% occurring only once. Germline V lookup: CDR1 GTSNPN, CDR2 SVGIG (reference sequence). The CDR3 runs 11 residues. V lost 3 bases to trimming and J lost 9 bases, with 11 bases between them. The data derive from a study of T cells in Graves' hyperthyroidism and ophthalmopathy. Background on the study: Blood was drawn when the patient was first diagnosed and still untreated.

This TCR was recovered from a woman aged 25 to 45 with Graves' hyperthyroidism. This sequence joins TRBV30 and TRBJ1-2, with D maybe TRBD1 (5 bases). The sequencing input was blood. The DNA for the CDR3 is TGTGCCTGGAGCTCCAGGGAGAGCTACACCTTC. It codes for CAWSSRESYTF.